The 10 T cell receptor beta chains listed next were all sequenced from one sample in a study of response to subunit inactivated influenza vaccine. TCRdb fed the RT-PCR reads into MiXCR, producing one record per CDR3 protein. The sample yields 500,000 to 600,000 distinct CDR3 sequences, around 11% seen once. The sequenced sample was PBMCs from blood, obtained on the day of vaccination. These receptors all stem from a middle-aged man who received an inactivated influenza vaccine.

This clonotype showed up just a few times. This sequence joins TRBV12-3 or TRBV12-4 and TRBJ1-5; D might be TRBD1 (5 bases). The CDR3 has 18 amino acids. V lost 2 bases and J lost 1, with 18 bases in between. CDR3: CASSLLGPGEISNQPQHF. CDR3 coding DNA: TGTGCCAGCAGTTTACTGGGACCCGGGGAAATAAGCAATCAGCCCCAGCATTTT.

The sample holds many counts of this clonotype. The CDR3 loop is CASSSSAGETQYF. The CDR3 DNA reads TGTGCCAGCAGCTCTAGCGCCGGGGAGACCCAGTACTTC. The genes are TRBV7-9 and TRBJ2-5; D may be TRBD2 (6 bases). Germline V lookup: CDR1 SEHNR, CDR2 FQNEAQ (reference sequence). This CDR3 has 13 residues. Trimming shortened V by 4 bases and J by 5 bases, and 11 bases separated the two germline ends.

The chain carries TRBV15 and TRBJ2-1; TRBD2 agrees at 8 bases. Germline V lookup: CDR1 LNHNV, CDR2 YYDKDF (reference sequence). V was clipped by 9 bases and J by 8 bases; unmatched bases: 12. This CDR3 contains 14 residues. The CDR3 region has the DNA TGTGCCACTAAGGACGGGGGGCGGGGGGATGAGCAGTTCTTC. Protein: CATKDGGRGDEQFF.

The chain combines TRBV5-1 with TRBJ2-5; a weak D match, TRBD2 (6 bases). V was clipped by 0 bases and J by 5 bases, with 17 bases between them. Germline-derived CDR1 and CDR2 are SGHRS and YFSETQ. The CDR3 is made up of 16 amino acids. The CDR3 is CASSLEGGVARETQYF. The CDR3 nucleotides are TGCGCCAGCAGCTTGGAGGGCGGGGTGGCCCGGGAGACCCAGTACTTC.

This clonotype has more than one count but fewer than ten. This chain joins TRBV2 and TRBJ1-5; possibly TRBD1 for D (5 bases). The germline V and J ends were trimmed by 6 bases and 6 bases, with 12 bases remaining between them. This CDR3 spans 13 amino acids. Germline V lookup: CDR1 SNHLY, CDR2 FYNNEI. The CDR3 loop reads CASSKMGGQPQHF. The CDR3 coding sequence is TGTGCCAGCAGCAAAATGGGGGGTCAGCCCCAGCATTTT.

A few counts support this clonotype. The chain couples TRBV15 to TRBJ1-3, with 8 bases fitting TRBD1. V lost 6 bases to trimming and J lost 1 base; unmatched junction nucleotides: 8. This CDR3 has 16 amino acids. The V gene's germline CDR1 is LNHNV and CDR2 YYDKDF (reference sequence). CDR3 sequence reads: CATSKGQGASGNTIYF. CDR3 DNA: TGTGCCACCAGTAAAGGGCAGGGGGCTTCTGGAAACACCATATATTTT.

This clonotype was picked up a small number of times. The chain's CDR3 is CASRYRTSGEETQYF. The CDR3 DNA follows: TGCGCCAGCAGGTACCGGACTAGCGGGGAAGAGACCCAGTACTTC. V is TRBV5-1 and J is TRBJ2-5; 12 bases map to TRBD2. Germline CDR1 is SGHRS and CDR2 is YFSETQ. The CDR3 runs 15 residues. Trimming at V came to 5 bases and at J to 3 bases, leaving 5 bases not matched to a gene.

The chain combines TRBV20-1 with TRBJ2-2; TRBD2 is a possible D gene (5 bases). Trimming took 6 bases from V and 8 from J, leaving 16 bases between them. The CDR3 is made up of 13 amino acids. The V gene's germline CDR1 is DFQATT and CDR2 SNEGSKA (reference sequence). CDR3 bases: TGCAGTGCCCCGACTACCTTCAGGGGGGAGCTGTTTTTT. Protein product: CSAPTTFRGELFF.

This rearrangement joins TRBV12-3 or TRBV12-4 to TRBJ2-7; no reliable D call. The V and J ends lost 9 bases and 3 bases respectively, with 12 bases between them. The length of the CDR3 is 12 residues. DNA of the CDR3: TGTGCCAGAAGTCTGGCCATCTACGAGCAGTACTTC. Amino acid sequence: CARSLAIYEQYF.

This clonotype showed up just a few times. The chain uses TRBV7-9 and TRBJ2-7; D gene unclear. Per the germline V gene, CDR1 is SEHNR and CDR2 is FQNEAQ (reference sequence). The CDR3 has 14 residues. V was trimmed by 1 base and J by 3 bases, leaving 10 bases between them. The CDR3 DNA sequence: TGTGCCAGCAGCTTAGGCCCTGTCCTCTACGAGCAGTACTTC. Protein sequence: CASSLGPVLYEQYF.